Listed below are T cell receptor beta chains from one sample, sequenced in a study of blood T cell repertoires in COVID-19. Assay used: immunoSEQ multiplex PCR; TCRdb lists only in-frame clones, some missing. This sample has 70,000 or so clones, with more than 75% found just once. What was sequenced was peripheral blood. The receptors were gathered from a human donor in a cohort sampled during active COVID-19. The CDR3 runs from the conserved cysteine through the conserved F or W. The order of the fields is D gene, V gene, J gene, clone size, CDR3 protein, CDR3 DNA. D genes are given only for firm matches. Only some rows state a clone size, as once, few, many or a class for expanded clones.

.	TRBV30	TRBJ1-2	.	CAWSGTHRGGYTF	TGTGCCTGGAGCGGGACTCACAGAGGCGGCTACACCTTC
TRBD2	TRBV5-1	TRBJ2-2	.	CASALAGGVTGELFF	TGCGCCAGCGCGTTAGCGGGAGGTGTCACCGGGGAGCTGTTTTTT
.	TRBV19	TRBJ2-1	.	CASSIGRDFWVGEQFF	TGTGCCAGTAGTATAGGCCGGGACTTTTGGGTCGGTGAGCAGTTCTTC
.	TRBV6-2/TRBV6-3	TRBJ1-4	.	CASSGAAAGSLFF	TGTGCCAGCAGTGGTGCGGCGGCTGGTTCCCTGTTTTTT
TRBD1	TRBV5-3	TRBJ1-1	.	CARSPDRAEAFF	TGTGCCAGAAGCCCCGACAGGGCTGAAGCTTTCTTT
TRBD2	TRBV6-5	TRBJ2-2	.	CASSYGLAVNTGELFF	TGTGCCAGCAGTTACGGACTAGCGGTGAACACCGGGGAGCTGTTTTTT
.	TRBV3-1/TRBV3-2	TRBJ2-7	.	CASSQDVAASYEQYF	TGTGCCAGCAGCCAGGACGTAGCGGCCTCCTACGAGCAGTACTTC
TRBD1	TRBV30	TRBJ1-2	.	CAWGQGSYTF	TGTGCCTGGGGACAGGGAAGCTACACCTTC
.	TRBV4-1	TRBJ1-2	.	CASSQDPANYGYTF	TGCGCCAGCAGCCAAGATCCAGCTAACTATGGCTACACCTTC
TRBD2	TRBV11-2	TRBJ2-7	.	CASSPRTRGAYEQYF	TGTGCCAGCAGCCCCCGGACTAGAGGAGCCTACGAGCAGTACTTC
.	TRBV12-3/TRBV12-4	TRBJ2-5	.	CASSPYGQETQYF	TGTGCCAGCAGCCCTTACGGTCAAGAGACCCAGTACTTC
.	TRBV5-1	TRBJ1-1	once	CASSGLDGNTEAFF	TGCGCCAGCTCCGGACTGGACGGGAACACTGAAGCTTTCTTT
.	TRBV28	TRBJ1-4	.	CANGQLNEKLFF	TGTGCCAATGGGCAGCTGAATGAAAAACTGTTTTTT
TRBD2	TRBV7-2	TRBJ2-5	.	CASSFESSGQETQYF	TGTGCCAGCAGCTTCGAGTCTAGCGGACAAGAGACCCAGTACTTC
.	TRBV5-4	TRBJ1-2	.	CASSSLLAGYDPGYTF	TGTGCCAGCAGCTCCCTTCTAGCAGGTTACGATCCCGGCTACACCTTC
.	TRBV6-5	TRBJ2-2	.	CASSYPGGTGELFF	TGTGCCAGCAGTTACCCCGGGGGCACCGGGGAGCTGTTTTTT
.	TRBV6-5	TRBJ2-3	.	CASSSGGSHTDTQYF	TGTGCCAGCAGTTCTGGAGGGAGCCACACAGATACGCAGTATTTT
.	TRBV14	TRBJ2-3	.	CASSQGGHTDTQYF	TGTGCCAGCAGCCAAGGGGGGCACACAGATACGCAGTATTTT
.	TRBV10-1	TRBJ2-3	.	CASSEPSERDTQYF	TGCGCCAGCAGTGAACCCTCCGAACGGGATACGCAGTATTTT
.	TRBV12-3/TRBV12-4	TRBJ1-6	.	CASSYRVASPLHF	TGTGCCAGCAGTTACAGGGTGGCTTCACCCCTCCACTTT
.	TRBV10-2	TRBJ2-3	once	CASSESAAADTQYF	TGCGCCAGCAGTGAGTCAGCGGCGGCAGATACGCAGTATTTT
TRBD1	TRBV27	TRBJ1-5	.	CASSLSPGGRNQPQHF	TGTGCCAGCAGTTTATCTCCAGGGGGCCGCAATCAGCCCCAGCATTTT
TRBD1	TRBV7-9	TRBJ2-5	.	CASSLTGSGQETQYF	TGTGCCAGCAGCTTGACAGGGTCTGGGCAAGAGACCCAGTACTTC
.	TRBV6-4	TRBJ2-2	few	CASSEEDTGELFF	TGTGCCAGCAGTGAAGAGGACACCGGGGAGCTGTTTTTT
.	TRBV6-5	TRBJ1-2	.	CASWGERGNGYTF	TGTGCCAGCTGGGGGGAAAGGGGAAACGGCTACACCTTC